The rows below give T cell receptor beta chains drawn from one sample of a study of beta chain features in type 1 diabetes. TCRdb's table, derived via immunoSEQ multiplex PCR, lists solely in-frame clones and lacks some. Counted here are hundreds of thousands of clones, roughly 15% occurring once; the ten biggest clones make up more than 0.02%. The sequenced sample consisted of naive CD4+ T cells from blood. These receptors originate from a woman between 35 and 50 years old in good health. Both conserved end residues are trimmed from each CDR3.

v_call: TRBV5-1
j_call: TRBJ2-7
cdr3_aa: ASSPGGASGTYEQY

v_call: TRBV5-1
j_call: TRBJ2-7
cdr3_aa: ASSASGQGYEQY

v_call: TRBV7-9
j_call: TRBJ2-1
cdr3_aa: ASSLVGSGHNEQF

v_call: TRBV6-5
j_call: TRBJ1-6
cdr3_aa: ASRATGVNSPLH

v_call: TRBV2
j_call: TRBJ2-2
cdr3_aa: ASRGGLAGGTNTGELF

v_call: TRBV5-6
j_call: TRBJ2-3
cdr3_aa: ASLVAADTQY

v_call: TRBV5-4
j_call: TRBJ2-1
cdr3_aa: ASSSQGEQF

v_call: TRBV19
j_call: TRBJ1-2
cdr3_aa: ASRRGGREDGYT

v_call: TRBV5-1
j_call: TRBJ1-2
cdr3_aa: ASSLASTGNYGYT

v_call: TRBV15
j_call: TRBJ1-2
cdr3_aa: ATSNRQYAGYT

v_call: TRBV29-1
j_call: TRBJ1-1
cdr3_aa: SVRGLMNTEAF

v_call: TRBV23-1
j_call: TRBJ1-1
cdr3_aa: ASSQWRGLNTEAF

v_call: TRBV7-8
j_call: TRBJ1-5
cdr3_aa: ASSPKGAGGRDQPQH

v_call: TRBV10-3
j_call: TRBJ1-4
cdr3_aa: AISDYRGQNEKLF

v_call: TRBV10-3
j_call: TRBJ2-5
cdr3_aa: AIAGQGQETQY